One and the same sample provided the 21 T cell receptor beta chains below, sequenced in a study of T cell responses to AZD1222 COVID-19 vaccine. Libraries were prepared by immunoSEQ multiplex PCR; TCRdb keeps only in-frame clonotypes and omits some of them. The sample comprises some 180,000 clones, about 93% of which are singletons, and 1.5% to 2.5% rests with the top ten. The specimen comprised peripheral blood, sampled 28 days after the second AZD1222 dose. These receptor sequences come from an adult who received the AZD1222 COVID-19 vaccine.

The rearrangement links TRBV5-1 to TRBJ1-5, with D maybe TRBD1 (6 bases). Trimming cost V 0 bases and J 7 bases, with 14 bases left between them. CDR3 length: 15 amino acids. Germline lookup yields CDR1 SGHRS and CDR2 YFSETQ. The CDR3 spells CASSLEPGAVQPQHF. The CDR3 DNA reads TGCGCCAGCAGCTTGGAGCCGGGGGCAGTGCAGCCCCAGCATTTT.

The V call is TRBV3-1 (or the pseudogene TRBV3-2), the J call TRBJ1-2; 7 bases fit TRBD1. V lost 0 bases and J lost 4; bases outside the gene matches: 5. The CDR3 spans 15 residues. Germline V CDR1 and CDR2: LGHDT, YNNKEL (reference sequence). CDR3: CASSQDYRQGYGYTF. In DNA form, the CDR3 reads TGTGCCAGCAGCCAAGATTACAGACAGGGCTATGGCTACACCTTC.

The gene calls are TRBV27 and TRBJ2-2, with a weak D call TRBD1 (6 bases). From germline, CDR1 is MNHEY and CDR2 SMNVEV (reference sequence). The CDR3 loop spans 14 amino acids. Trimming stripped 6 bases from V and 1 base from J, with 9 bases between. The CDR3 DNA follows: TGTGCCAGCAGGAGGGGACAGAACACCGGGGAGCTGTTTTTT. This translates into CASRRGQNTGELFF.

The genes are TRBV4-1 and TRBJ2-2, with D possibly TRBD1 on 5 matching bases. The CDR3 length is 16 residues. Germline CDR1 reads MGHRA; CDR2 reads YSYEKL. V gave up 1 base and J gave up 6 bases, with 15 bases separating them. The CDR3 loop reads CASSQVLPPRAGELFF. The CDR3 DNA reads TGCGCCAGCAGCCAAGTCCTTCCCCCCAGGGCCGGGGAGCTGTTTTTT.

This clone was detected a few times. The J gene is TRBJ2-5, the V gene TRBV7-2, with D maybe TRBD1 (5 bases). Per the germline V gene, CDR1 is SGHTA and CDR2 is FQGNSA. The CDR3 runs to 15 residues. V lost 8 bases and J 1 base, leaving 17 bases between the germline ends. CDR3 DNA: TGTGCCAGCGGCCGGCGATGGGGCAGCCAAGAGACCCAGTACTTC. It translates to CASGRRWGSQETQYF.

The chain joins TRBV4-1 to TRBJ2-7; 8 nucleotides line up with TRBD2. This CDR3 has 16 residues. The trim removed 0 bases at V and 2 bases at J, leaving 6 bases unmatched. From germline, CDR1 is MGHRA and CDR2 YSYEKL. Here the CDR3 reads CASSQDRGGSTYEQYF. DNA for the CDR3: TGCGCCAGCAGCCAAGATCGGGGGGGGAGTACCTACGAGCAGTACTTC.

The CDR3 nucleotides are TGCGCCAGCAGCCAAGATTGGACTATGGGACACAGGGCGGGCGAGCAGTACTTC. It is translated as CASSQDWTMGHRAGEQYF. This chain connects TRBV4-1 to TRBJ2-7; D tentatively reads TRBD1 or TRBD2 (6 bases each). Germline V gene sequence: CDR1 MGHRA, CDR2 YSYEKL. This CDR3 has 18 amino acids. V lost 0 bases, J lost 6 bases, and 24 bases lay in between.

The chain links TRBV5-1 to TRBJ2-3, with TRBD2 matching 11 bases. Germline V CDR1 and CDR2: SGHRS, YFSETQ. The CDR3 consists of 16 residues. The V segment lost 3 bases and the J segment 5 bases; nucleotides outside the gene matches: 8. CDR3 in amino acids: CASSSTGTSGLDTQYF. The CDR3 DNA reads TGCGCCAGCAGCTCAACCGGGACTAGCGGATTAGATACGCAGTATTTT.

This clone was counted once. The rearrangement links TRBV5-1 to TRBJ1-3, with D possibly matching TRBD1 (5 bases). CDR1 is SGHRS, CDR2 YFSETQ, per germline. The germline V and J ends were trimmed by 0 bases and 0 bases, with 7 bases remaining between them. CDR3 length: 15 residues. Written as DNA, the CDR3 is TGCGCCAGCAGCTTGGCAGGGATCTCTGGAAACACCATATATTTT. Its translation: CASSLAGISGNTIYF.

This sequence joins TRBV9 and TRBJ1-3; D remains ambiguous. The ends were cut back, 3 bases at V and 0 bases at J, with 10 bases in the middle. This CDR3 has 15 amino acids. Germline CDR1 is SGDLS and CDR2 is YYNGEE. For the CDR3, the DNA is TGTGCCAGCAGCGGTATGGGGAGCTCTGGAAACACCATATATTTT. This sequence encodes CASSGMGSSGNTIYF. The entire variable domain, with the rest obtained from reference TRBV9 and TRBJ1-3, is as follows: DSGVTQTPKHLITATGQRVTLRCSPRSGDLSVYWYQQSLDQGLQFLIQYYNGEERAKGNILERFSAQQFPDLHSELNLSSLELGDSALYFCASSGMGSSGNTIYFGEGSWLTVV.

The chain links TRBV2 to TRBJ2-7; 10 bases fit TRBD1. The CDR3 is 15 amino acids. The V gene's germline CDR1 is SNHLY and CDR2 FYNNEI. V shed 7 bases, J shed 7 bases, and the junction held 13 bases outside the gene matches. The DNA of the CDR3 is TGTGCCAGCAATTTCAAGAGACAGGGGGCTGGAGAGCAGTACTTC. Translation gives CASNFKRQGAGEQYF.

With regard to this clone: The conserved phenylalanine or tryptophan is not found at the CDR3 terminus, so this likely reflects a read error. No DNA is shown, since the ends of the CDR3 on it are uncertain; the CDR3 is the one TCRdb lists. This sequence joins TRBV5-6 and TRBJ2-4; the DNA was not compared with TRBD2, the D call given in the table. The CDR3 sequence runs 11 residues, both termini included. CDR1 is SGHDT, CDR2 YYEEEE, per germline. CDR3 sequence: CASSGIAGASL.

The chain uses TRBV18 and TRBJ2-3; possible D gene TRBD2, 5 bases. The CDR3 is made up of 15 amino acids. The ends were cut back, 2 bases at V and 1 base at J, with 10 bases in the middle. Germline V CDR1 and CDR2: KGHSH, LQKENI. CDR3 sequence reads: CASSPNPGGTDTQYF. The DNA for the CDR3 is TGTGCCAGCTCACCAAACCCCGGGGGCACAGATACGCAGTATTTT.

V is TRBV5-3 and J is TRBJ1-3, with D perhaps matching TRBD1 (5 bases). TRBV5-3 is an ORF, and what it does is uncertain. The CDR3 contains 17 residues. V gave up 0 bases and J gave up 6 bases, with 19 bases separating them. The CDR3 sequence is CARSLAEGRDLENTIYF. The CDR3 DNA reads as TGTGCCAGAAGCTTGGCGGAGGGCAGGGACTTGGAAAACACCATATATTTT.

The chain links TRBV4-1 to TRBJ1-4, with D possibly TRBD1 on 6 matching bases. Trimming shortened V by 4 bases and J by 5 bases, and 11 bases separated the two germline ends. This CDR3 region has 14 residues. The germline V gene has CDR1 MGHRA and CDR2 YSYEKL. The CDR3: CASSPGVYNEKLFF. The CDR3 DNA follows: TGCGCCAGCAGCCCAGGGGTATACAATGAAAAACTGTTTTTT.

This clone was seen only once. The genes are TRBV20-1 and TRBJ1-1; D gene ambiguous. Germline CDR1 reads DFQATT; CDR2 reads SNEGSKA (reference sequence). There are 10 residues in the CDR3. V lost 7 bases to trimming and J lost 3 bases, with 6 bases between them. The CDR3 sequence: CSGGDTEAFF. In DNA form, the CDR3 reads TGCAGTGGCGGAGACACTGAAGCTTTCTTT.

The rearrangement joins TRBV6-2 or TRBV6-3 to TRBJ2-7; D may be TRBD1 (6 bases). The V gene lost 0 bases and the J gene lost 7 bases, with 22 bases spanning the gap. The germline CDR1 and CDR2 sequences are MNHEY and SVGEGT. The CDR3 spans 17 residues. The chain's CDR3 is CASSYSIFTGKPLEQYF. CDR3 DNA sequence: TGTGCCAGCAGTTACTCGATTTTCACAGGGAAGCCTTTGGAGCAGTACTTC.

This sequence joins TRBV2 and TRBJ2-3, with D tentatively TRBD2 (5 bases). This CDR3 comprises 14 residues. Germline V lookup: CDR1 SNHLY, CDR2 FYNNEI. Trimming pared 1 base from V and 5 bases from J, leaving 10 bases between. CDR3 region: CASSEDHAGDTQYF. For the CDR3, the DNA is TGTGCCAGCAGTGAAGACCACGCGGGAGATACGCAGTATTTT. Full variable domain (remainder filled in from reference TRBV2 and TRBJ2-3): EPEVTQTPSHQVTQMGQEVILRCVPISNHLYFYWYRQILGQKVEFLVSFYNNEISEKSEIFDDQFSVERPDGSNFTLKIRSTKLEDSAMYFCASSEDHAGDTQYFGPGTRLTVL.

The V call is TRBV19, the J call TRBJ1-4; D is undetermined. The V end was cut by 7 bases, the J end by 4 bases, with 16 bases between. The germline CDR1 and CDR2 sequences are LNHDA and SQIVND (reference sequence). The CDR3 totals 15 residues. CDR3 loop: CASTKILGDNEKLFF. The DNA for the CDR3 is TGTGCCAGTACCAAGATTTTGGGAGATAATGAAAAACTGTTTTTT.

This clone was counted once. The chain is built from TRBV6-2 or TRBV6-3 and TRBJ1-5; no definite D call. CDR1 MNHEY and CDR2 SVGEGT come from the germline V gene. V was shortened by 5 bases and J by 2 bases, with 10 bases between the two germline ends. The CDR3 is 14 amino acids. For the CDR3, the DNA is TGTGCCAGCAGTGTTGGGAGGGGCAATCAGCCCCAGCATTTT. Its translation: CASSVGRGNQPQHF.

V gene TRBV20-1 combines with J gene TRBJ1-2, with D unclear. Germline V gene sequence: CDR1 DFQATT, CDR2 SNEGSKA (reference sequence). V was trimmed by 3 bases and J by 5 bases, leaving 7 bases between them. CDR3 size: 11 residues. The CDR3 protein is CSARPGYGYTF. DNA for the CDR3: TGCAGTGCTAGGCCGGGGTATGGCTACACCTTC.